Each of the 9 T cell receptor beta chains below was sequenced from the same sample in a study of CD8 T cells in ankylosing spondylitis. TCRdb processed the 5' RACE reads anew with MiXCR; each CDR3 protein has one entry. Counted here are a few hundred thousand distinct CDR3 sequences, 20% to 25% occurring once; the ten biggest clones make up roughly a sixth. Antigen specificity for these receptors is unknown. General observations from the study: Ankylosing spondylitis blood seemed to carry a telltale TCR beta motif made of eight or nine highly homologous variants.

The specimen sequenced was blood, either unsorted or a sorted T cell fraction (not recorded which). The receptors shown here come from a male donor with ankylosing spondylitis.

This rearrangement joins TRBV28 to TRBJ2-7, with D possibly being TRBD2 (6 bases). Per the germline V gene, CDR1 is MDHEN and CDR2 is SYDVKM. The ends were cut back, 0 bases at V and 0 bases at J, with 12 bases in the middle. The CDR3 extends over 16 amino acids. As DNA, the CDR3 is TGTGCCAGCAGTTTATGGCGGGGAAGGAGCTCCTACGAGCAGTACTTC. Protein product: CASSLWRGRSSYEQYF.

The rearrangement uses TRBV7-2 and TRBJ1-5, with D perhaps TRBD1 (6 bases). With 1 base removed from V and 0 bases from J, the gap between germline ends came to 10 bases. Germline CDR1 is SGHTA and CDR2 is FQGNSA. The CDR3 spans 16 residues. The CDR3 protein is CASSLVGGHSNQPQHF. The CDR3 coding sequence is TGTGCCAGCAGCTTAGTGGGGGGCCATAGCAATCAGCCCCAGCATTTT.

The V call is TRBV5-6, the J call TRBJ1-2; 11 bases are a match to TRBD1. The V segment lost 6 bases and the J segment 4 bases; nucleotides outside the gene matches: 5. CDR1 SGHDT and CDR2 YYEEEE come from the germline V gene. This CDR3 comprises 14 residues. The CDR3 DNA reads TGTGCCAGCAATCCGGGACAGGGGGGCTATGGCTACACCTTC. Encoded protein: CASNPGQGGYGYTF.

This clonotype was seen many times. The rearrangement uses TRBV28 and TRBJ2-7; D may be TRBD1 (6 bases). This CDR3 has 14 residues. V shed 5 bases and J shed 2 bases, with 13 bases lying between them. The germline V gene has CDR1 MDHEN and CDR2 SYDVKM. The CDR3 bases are TGTGCCAGCAGTCCGTACGGACAGCCCTACGAGCAGTACTTC. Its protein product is CASSPYGQPYEQYF.

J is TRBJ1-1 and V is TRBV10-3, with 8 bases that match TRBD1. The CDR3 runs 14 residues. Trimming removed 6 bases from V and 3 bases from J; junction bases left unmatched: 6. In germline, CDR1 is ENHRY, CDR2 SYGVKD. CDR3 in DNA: TGTGCCATCAGCCGTGGACAGGGTTACACTGAAGCTTTCTTT. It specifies CAISRGQGYTEAFF.

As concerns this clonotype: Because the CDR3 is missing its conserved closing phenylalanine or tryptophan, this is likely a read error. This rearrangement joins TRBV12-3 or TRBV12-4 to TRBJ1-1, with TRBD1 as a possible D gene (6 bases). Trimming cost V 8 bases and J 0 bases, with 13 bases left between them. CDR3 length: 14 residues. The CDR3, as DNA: TGTGCCAGCGGTAGAAGGGGGATGAACACTGAAGCTTTCCTT. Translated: CASGRRGMNTEAFL.

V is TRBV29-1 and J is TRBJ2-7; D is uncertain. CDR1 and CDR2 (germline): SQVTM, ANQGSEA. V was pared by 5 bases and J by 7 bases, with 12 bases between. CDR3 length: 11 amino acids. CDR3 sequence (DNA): TGCAGCGTTCAGACTGGAAGGGAGCAGTACTTC. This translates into CSVQTGREQYF.

The CDR3 spells CASADFDNEQFF. CDR3 nucleotide sequence: TGTGCTAGTGCGGACTTCGACAATGAGCAGTTCTTC. This chain connects TRBV12-5 to TRBJ2-1; tentative D call: TRBD2 (5 bases). Trimming removed 7 bases at V and 5 bases at J, with 9 bases between. The germline CDR1 and CDR2 sequences are LGHNT and FRNRAP. The CDR3 covers 12 residues.

In nucleotides, the CDR3 is TGTGCCAGCAGCGTGAATAGGCTAGCGGCCTACAATGAGCAGTTCTTC. It encodes CASSVNRLAAYNEQFF. The chain employs TRBV11-2 and TRBJ2-1, with TRBD2 matching 7 bases. Germline V CDR1 and CDR2: SGHAT, FQNNGV. The CDR3 has 16 amino acids. The V and J ends lost 5 bases and 2 bases, in that order; junction bases with no gene match: 9.